What follows are 9 T cell receptor beta chains derived from one specimen sequenced in a study of control samples from healthy donors and cancer patients. This table comes from immunoSEQ multiplex PCR, and its TCRdb copy is limited to in-frame clones, with some not included. The table records under 200,000 clones, 95% to 96% of them present only once. Sequenced sample: blood. The receptor set was obtained from a woman in her twenties or thirties in good health.

The chain is built from TRBV24-1 and TRBJ2-3; 10 bases match TRBD1. V lost 4 bases, J lost 6 bases, and 9 bases stayed unmatched. In germline, CDR1 is KGHDR, CDR2 SFDVKD. This CDR3 is built from 16 residues. DNA for the CDR3: TGTGCCACCAGTGACTCCGGGACAGGGGTAGCCGATACGCAGTATTTT. Translation gives CATSDSGTGVADTQYF.

J is TRBJ1-5 and V is TRBV19, with D unresolved. With 6 bases removed from V and 6 bases from J, the gap between germline ends came to 12 bases. The CDR3 is 13 residues long. The germline V gene encodes CDR1 LNHDA and CDR2 SQIVND (reference sequence). CDR3 in DNA: TGTGCCAGTAGCGCAGTAAGTGGTCAGCCCCAGCATTTT. It specifies CASSAVSGQPQHF. Variable domain in full (rest from reference TRBV19 and TRBJ1-5): DGGITQSPKYLFRKEGQNVTLSCEQNLNHDAMYWYRQDPGQGLRLIYYSQIVNDFQKGDIAEGYSVSREKKESFPLTVTSAQKNPTAFYLCASSAVSGQPQHFGDGTRLSIL.

In DNA, the CDR3 is TGTGCCAGTAGTGTCCGGACAGGGTTTTATGGCTACACCTTC. It encodes CASSVRTGFYGYTF. The chain recombines TRBV19 with TRBJ1-2; 8 bases line up with TRBD1. Germline CDR1 is LNHDA and CDR2 is SQIVND (reference sequence). Unmatched junction bases numbered 7, after V lost 5 bases and J lost 5 bases. The CDR3 is made up of 14 amino acids.

The rearrangement joins TRBV28 to TRBJ1-2; D unresolved. The CDR3 contains 13 residues. Trimming shortened V by 2 bases and J by 8 bases, and 12 bases separated the two germline ends. CDR1 is MDHEN, CDR2 SYDVKM, per germline. For the CDR3, the DNA is TGTGCCAGCAGTTTAAGTCAGGAGAGGGGCTACACCTTC. Translating gives CASSLSQERGYTF.

The V gene is TRBV29-1, the J gene TRBJ1-2, with 8 bases aligning to TRBD1. V gave up 1 base and J gave up 5 bases; unmatched junction bases: 9. The germline V gene encodes CDR1 SQVTM and CDR2 ANQGSEA. CDR3 length: 15 amino acids. The CDR3 here is CSVEGGRGHRYGYTF. The CDR3, as DNA: TGCAGCGTTGAAGGTGGCAGGGGGCATCGGTATGGCTACACCTTC.

The rearrangement links TRBV7-2 to TRBJ2-3; D perhaps matches TRBD2 (7 bases). Germline CDR1 reads SGHTA; CDR2 reads FQGNSA. This CDR3 comprises 14 residues. Trimming removed 7 bases from V and 8 bases from J, with 19 bases in between. CDR3 residues: CASTEGLGGGTQYF. The CDR3 bases are TGTGCCAGCACCGAAGGACTAGGGGGAGGTACGCAGTATTTT. Full variable domain (remainder filled in from reference TRBV7-2 and TRBJ2-3): GAGVSQSPSNKVTEKGKDVELRCDPISGHTALYWYRQSLGQGLEFLIYFQGNSAPDKSGLPSDRFSAERTGGSVSTLTIQRTQQEDSAVYLCASTEGLGGGTQYFGPGTRLTVL.

CDR3 bases: TGTGCCAGCAGTGACTCAGGGACATATAGCAATCAGCCCCAGCATTTT. Its translation: CASSDSGTYSNQPQHF. The rearrangement joins TRBV6-4 to TRBJ1-5, with TRBD1 as a possible D gene (6 bases). Looked up from germline, CDR1 is MRHNA and CDR2 is SNTAGT. This CDR3 comprises 16 residues. With 0 bases removed from V and 0 bases from J, the gap between germline ends came to 9 bases.

This sequence joins TRBV28 and TRBJ1-5; 7 bases agree with TRBD1. Germline lookup yields CDR1 MDHEN and CDR2 SYDVKM. Germline trimming cut 5 bases from V and 4 bases from J; bases unmatched to any gene: 11. This CDR3 is built from 16 residues. As DNA, the CDR3 is TGTGCCAGCAGTACCATCAAACCCAGGGGGAATCAGCCCCAGCATTTT. Protein sequence: CASSTIKPRGNQPQHF.

The CDR3 protein is CASSSRTGLQTQYF. The CDR3 coding sequence is TGTGCCAGCAGCTCACGGACAGGTCTCCAGACCCAGTACTTC. This chain links TRBV9 with TRBJ2-5, with 7 nucleotides matching TRBD1. V was clipped by 4 bases and J by 6 bases; unmatched bases: 9. CDR3 size: 14 residues. Germline assignment: CDR1 SGDLS and CDR2 YYNGEE.